The 30 T cell receptor beta chains in this list originate from one sample, sequenced in a study of blood T cell repertoires in COVID-19. The table came from immunoSEQ multiplex PCR; TCRdb's copy has only in-frame clones and leaves some out. The sample has approximately 290,000 clones; over 85% are singletons. Sequenced input: peripheral blood. The receptor set was obtained from a woman between 25 and 40 years old with COVID-19, enrolled during active disease.

This chain links TRBV7-6 with TRBJ2-3; 9 bases fit TRBD2. J lost 2 bases, V lost 1 base, and 7 bases had no gene match. CDR1 SGHVS and CDR2 FNYEAQ come from the germline V gene. The CDR3 loop spans 17 amino acids. The CDR3 region is CASSLVAGGLSTDTQYF. The CDR3 bases are TGTGCCAGCAGCTTAGTGGCGGGGGGGCTTTCCACAGATACGCAGTATTTT.

The chain has TRBV10-3 and TRBJ2-3; 14 bases match TRBD2. The CDR3 spans 17 residues. Looked up from germline, CDR1 is ENHRY and CDR2 is SYGVKD. Germline trimming cut 10 bases from V and 5 bases from J; bases unmatched to any gene: 14. The CDR3, as DNA: TGTGCCACCAAGACTAGCGGGGGGGCTGATCGTCAAGATACGCAGTATTTT. This encodes CATKTSGGADRQDTQYF.

This sequence joins TRBV2 and TRBJ1-4, with D maybe TRBD1 (6 bases). Germline V gene sequence: CDR1 SNHLY, CDR2 FYNNEI. V dropped 5 bases and J dropped 0 bases, with 10 bases sitting between them. The CDR3 has 15 amino acids. The CDR3 region has the DNA TGTGCCAGCAGTAAATACAGGGCAACTAATGAAAAACTGTTTTTT. It yields the protein CASSKYRATNEKLFF. Full variable domain (outside the CDR3, taken from reference TRBV2 and TRBJ1-4): EPEVTQTPSHQVTQMGQEVILRCVPISNHLYFYWYRQILGQKVEFLVSFYNNEISEKSEIFDDQFSVERPDGSNFTLKIRSTKLEDSAMYFCASSKYRATNEKLFFGSGTQLSVL.

The chain links TRBV6-6 to TRBJ1-5; 9 bases match TRBD1. Germline CDR1 is MNHNY and CDR2 is SVGAGI (reference sequence). The CDR3 covers 15 residues. V lost 4 bases, J lost 2 bases, and 3 bases stayed unmatched. The CDR3 loop reads CASSWDREGNQPQHF. For the CDR3, the DNA is TGTGCCAGCAGTTGGGACAGGGAGGGCAATCAGCCCCAGCATTTT.

V is TRBV29-1 and J is TRBJ1-6; tentative D call: TRBD1 (6 bases). CDR3 length: 13 residues. Per the germline V gene, CDR1 is SQVTM and CDR2 is ANQGSEA. Trimming took 4 bases from V and 10 from J, leaving 14 bases between them. CDR3 protein: CSVVHRVGSPLHF. For the CDR3, the DNA is TGCAGCGTTGTTCACAGGGTAGGGTCACCCCTCCACTTT.

The chain is built from TRBV27 and TRBJ2-7; TRBD1 aligns across 8 bases. CDR3 length: 15 residues. Germline loops: CDR1 MNHEY, CDR2 SMNVEV (reference sequence). V gave up 2 bases and J gave up 2 bases; unmatched junction bases: 5. In DNA form, the CDR3 reads TGTGCCAGCAGTTTAAGGACAGGGACCACCTACGAGCAGTACTTC. Amino acids: CASSLRTGTTYEQYF.

The V and J genes are TRBV5-5 and TRBJ2-3; 15 bases agree with TRBD2. V gave up 3 bases and J gave up 2 bases; unmatched junction bases: 7. The CDR3 has 18 amino acids. Germline V gene sequence: CDR1 SGHKS, CDR2 YYEKEE (reference sequence). The CDR3 DNA reads as TGTGCCAGCAGCTCCCGGACTAGCGGGGGGGCATTCACAGATACGCAGTATTTT. Translating gives CASSSRTSGGAFTDTQYF.

A single count supports this clone. The chain couples TRBV7-2 to TRBJ2-7; no reliable D call. The CDR3 has 14 residues. V was trimmed by 3 bases and J by 12 bases, leaving 21 bases between them. The V gene's germline CDR1 is SGHTA and CDR2 FQGNSA. This CDR3 is CASSLNQRLGSAYF. CDR3 nucleotides: TGTGCCAGCAGCTTGAATCAGCGCCTGGGTTCGGCGTACTTC.

The chain employs TRBV5-1 and TRBJ1-1; a possible D gene is TRBD1 (5 bases). Trimming pared 5 bases from V and 0 bases from J, leaving 23 bases between. The CDR3 sequence is 18 residues long. Germline CDR1 reads SGHRS; CDR2 reads YFSETQ. Here the CDR3 DNA reads TGCGCCAGCAGATTCCAGGGACTGACACCGGGCTTGAACACTGAAGCTTTCTTT. This sequence encodes CASRFQGLTPGLNTEAFF.

This clone was picked up one time. This chain joins TRBV2 and TRBJ2-3; D possibly corresponds to TRBD2 (6 bases). CDR1 is SNHLY and CDR2 is FYNNEI in the germline V gene. V lost 6 bases to trimming and J lost 2 bases, with 18 bases between them. The CDR3 runs to 16 residues. The CDR3 spells CASRAWRAGATDTQYF. In nucleotides, the CDR3 is TGTGCCAGCAGAGCCTGGAGGGCAGGAGCCACAGATACGCAGTATTTT.

J is TRBJ1-2 and V is TRBV10-3; 7 bases are shared with TRBD1. CDR3 length: 15 amino acids. The junction had 14 bases not matched to a gene; V was cut back by 10 bases and J by 3 bases. Germline loops: CDR1 ENHRY, CDR2 SYGVKD. The CDR3, as DNA: TGTGCCACATATAAGACACCAGGGGGACACTATGGCTACACCTTC. Residues: CATYKTPGGHYGYTF.

The chain recombines TRBV7-6 with TRBJ2-1; D possibly corresponds to TRBD1 (6 bases). CDR1 is SGHVS and CDR2 is FNYEAQ in the germline V gene. V dropped 6 bases and J dropped 0 bases, with 12 bases sitting between them. CDR3 size: 15 residues. CDR3 DNA sequence: TGTGCCAGCAGTATGGACAGCAACTCCTACAATGAGCAGTTCTTC. It translates to CASSMDSNSYNEQFF. The variable domain in full, with the rest retrieved from reference TRBV7-6 and TRBJ2-1, is GAGVSQSPRYKVTKRGQDVALRCDPISGHVSLYWYRQALGQGPEFLTYFNYEAQQDKSGLPNDRFSAERPEGSISTLTIQRTEQRDSAMYRCASSMDSNSYNEQFFGPGTRLTVL.

The chain combines TRBV24-1 with TRBJ2-3; the D gene is possibly TRBD1 (6 bases). Trimming pared 4 bases from V and 7 bases from J, leaving 17 bases between. CDR1 and CDR2 from the germline V gene are KGHDR and SFDVKD. The CDR3 totals 15 residues. CDR3 sequence reads: CATSESGTLPNTQYF. CDR3 coding DNA: TGTGCCACCAGTGAGTCCGGGACACTCCCCAATACGCAGTATTTT.

The chain joins TRBV10-2 to TRBJ1-2; D possibly corresponds to TRBD1 (5 bases). The CDR3 spans 14 residues. Trimming took 3 bases from V and 4 from J, leaving 12 bases between them. The germline gives CDR1 WSHSY, CDR2 SAAADI. The CDR3 loop is CASSDWGRGYGYTF. CDR3 sequence (DNA): TGCGCCAGCAGTGATTGGGGGAGGGGCTATGGCTACACCTTC.

This sequence joins TRBV6-5 and TRBJ1-2; D might be TRBD1 (6 bases). This CDR3 has 15 amino acids. From germline, CDR1 is MNHEY and CDR2 SVGAGI. V was cut by 9 bases and J by 8 bases, with 25 bases left in between. This CDR3 is CASLIRAGVLLGYTF. In DNA form, the CDR3 reads TGTGCCAGTCTTATAAGGGCAGGGGTTCTTCTAGGCTACACCTTC.

The chain couples TRBV5-8 to TRBJ1-2; D gene ambiguous. This CDR3 has 15 residues. V was pared by 0 bases and J by 5 bases, with 14 bases between. The germline V gene has CDR1 SGHTS and CDR2 YDEGEE. The CDR3 DNA reads as TGTGCCAGCAGCTTGGCTGCGGTCGAGGAATATGGCTACACCTTC. Residues: CASSLAAVEEYGYTF.

There are a few counts of this clone. J is TRBJ1-3 and V is TRBV2; D unresolved. Deletions cut 7 bases from V and 4 bases from J, with 11 bases between. Germline V gene sequence: CDR1 SNHLY, CDR2 FYNNEI. The CDR3 runs to 13 residues. The CDR3 loop reads CASTVYGGNTIYF. The CDR3 DNA sequence: TGTGCCAGCACCGTCTACGGGGGAAACACCATATATTTT.

The rearrangement uses TRBV6-5 and TRBJ1-3; the match to TRBD1 covers 8 bases. CDR1 and CDR2 (germline): MNHEY, SVGAGI. The CDR3 contains 15 residues. J was trimmed by 0 bases and V by 7 bases; bases with no gene match: 5. The CDR3 loop reads CASTRQGTSGNTIYF. As DNA, the CDR3 is TGTGCCAGCACGCGACAGGGGACCTCTGGAAACACCATATATTTT.

The chain couples TRBV2 to TRBJ2-3; the match to TRBD1 covers 9 bases. The CDR3 totals 13 residues. CDR1 and CDR2 (germline): SNHLY, FYNNEI. In nucleotides, the CDR3 is TGTGCTTTGCGGGGACAGGGATCAGATACGCAGTATTTT. Protein product: CALRGQGSDTQYF.

The V and J genes are TRBV28 and TRBJ2-7; 9 nucleotides align to TRBD1. J lost 4 bases, V lost 8 bases, and 12 bases had no gene match. The germline CDR1 and CDR2 sequences are MDHEN and SYDVKM. The CDR3 contains 15 residues. In DNA form, the CDR3 reads TGTGCCAGCTCACCACCCAGGACAGGGGTTTACGAGCAGTACTTC. Protein sequence: CASSPPRTGVYEQYF.

The chain employs TRBV6-1 and TRBJ1-6; tentatively, D is TRBD1 (5 bases). Germline CDR1 and CDR2: MNHNS and SASEGT. Trimming took off 1 base at V and 10 bases at J, with 14 bases between the two ends. This CDR3 is 15 amino acids long. Here the CDR3 DNA reads TGTGCCAGCAGTGAAGTGGGGTTGTGGGGCTCACCCCTCCACTTT. The encoded protein is CASSEVGLWGSPLHF.

The chain carries TRBV5-4 and TRBJ1-4; a possible D gene is TRBD1 (6 bases). Per germline, CDR1 SGHNT and CDR2 YYREEE (reference sequence). CDR3 length equals 14 residues. Trimming left V 4 bases short and J 11 bases short, with 18 bases between. CDR3 nucleotides: TGTGCCAGCAGCGCCGCAGACCTGACAGGCAAACTGTTTTTT. Protein product: CASSAADLTGKLFF.

The chain joins TRBV5-1 to TRBJ1-1, with TRBD1 identical over 7 bases. With 7 bases clipped from V and 1 base from J, the junction kept 4 bases outside the gene matches. Germline CDR1 reads SGHRS; CDR2 reads YFSETQ. The CDR3 has 13 residues. CDR3 in amino acids: CASRGQTNTEAFF. DNA for the CDR3: TGCGCCAGCCGGGGACAGACGAACACTGAAGCTTTCTTT.

CDR3 bases: TGTGCCAGCAGTTACCGACAGACTTACAATGAGCAGTTCTTC. Amino acid sequence: CASSYRQTYNEQFF. The chain recombines TRBV6-2 or TRBV6-3 with TRBJ2-1; a weak D match, TRBD1 (5 bases). With 2 bases removed from V and 4 bases from J, the gap between germline ends came to 9 bases. Germline V gene data show CDR1 as MNHEY and CDR2 as SVGEGT. The CDR3 contains 14 residues.

The CDR3 region is CASRGQGNGGELFF. The CDR3 DNA sequence: TGCGCCAGCAGGGGACAGGGGAACGGCGGGGAGCTGTTTTTT. This chain uses TRBV5-1 with TRBJ2-2; 10 bases align to TRBD1. V lost 5 bases, J lost 7 bases, and 5 bases stayed unmatched. Germline lookup yields CDR1 SGHRS and CDR2 YFSETQ. This CDR3 spans 14 amino acids.

In this sample, this clone turned up a few times. The rearrangement uses TRBV3-1 (or the pseudogene TRBV3-2) and TRBJ2-7; D is uncertain. Between the trimmed V and J ends, which lost 2 bases and 3 bases, there was a span of 14 bases. The CDR3 contains 15 residues. Germline lookup yields CDR1 LGHDT and CDR2 YNNKEL (reference sequence). The CDR3 DNA follows: TGTGCCAGCAGCCAAAATGCCTTAGAATACTACGAGCAGTACTTC. Its protein product is CASSQNALEYYEQYF.

This chain connects TRBV2 to TRBJ2-7, with 11 bases identical to TRBD2. The germline V gene encodes CDR1 SNHLY and CDR2 FYNNEI. The V and J ends lost 10 bases and 4 bases, in that order; junction bases with no gene match: 6. This CDR3 has 13 residues. CDR3 DNA sequence: TGTGCCATCCAACTAGCGGGGGTTTACGAGCAGTACTTC. This sequence encodes CAIQLAGVYEQYF.

This chain uses TRBV27 with TRBJ2-1; 9 bases agree with TRBD2. Germline V gene data show CDR1 as MNHEY and CDR2 as SMNVEV (reference sequence). V lost 5 bases to trimming and J lost 9 bases; unmatched junction nucleotides: 5. This CDR3 spans 13 amino acids. The chain's CDR3 is CASSVGTSREQFF. CDR3 DNA: TGTGCCAGCAGTGTCGGGACTAGCCGTGAGCAGTTCTTC.

V and J are TRBV11-3 and TRBJ2-3, with D possibly TRBD1 on 5 matching bases. CDR3 length: 13 amino acids. V dropped 3 bases and J dropped 4 bases, with 8 bases sitting between them. Germline CDR1 is SGHNT and CDR2 is YENEEA. CDR3 in DNA: TGTGCCAGCAGCTTCCAGGGTGCAGATACGCAGTATTTT. Its translation: CASSFQGADTQYF.

The V call is TRBV7-6, the J call TRBJ2-2, with 10 bases identical to TRBD1. Trimming cost V 6 bases and J 4 bases; bases outside gene matches: 11. The CDR3 runs 17 residues. Per the germline V gene, CDR1 is SGHVS and CDR2 is FNYEAQ. The CDR3 spells CASSNGPGQGSTGELFF. DNA for the CDR3: TGTGCCAGCAGTAATGGTCCGGGACAGGGGAGCACCGGGGAGCTGTTTTTT.